The 4 T cell receptor beta chains given below trace back to one sample, sequenced in a study of T cell responses to AZD1222 COVID-19 vaccine (dated by TCRdb to the early 2020s). In the paper's terms, the time point label means: baseline before first vaccination. The protocol used for the library was the immunoSEQ multiplex PCR assay. TCRdb re-hosts the immuneACCESS table, in-frame sequences only. Its copies lack some clones; in the studies checked, an unresolved V gene accounts for under half of them, and the cause for the rest is not known. The sample contains 150,000 to 200,000 clones, roughly nine tenths of them found a single time. The ten largest make up under 2% of the sample. Specimen: peripheral blood, collected on day 0 of AZD1222 vaccination. The receptors were gathered from an adult in good health.

The genes are TRBV7-2 and TRBJ2-1, with 13 bases matching TRBD2. The J segment lost 10 bases and the V segment lost 4 bases, leaving 4 bases of the junction unmatched. The CDR3 sequence is 14 residues long. Per germline, CDR1 SGHTA and CDR2 FQGNSA. CDR3 sequence reads: CASSYGLAGVEQFF. CDR3 DNA: TGTGCCAGCAGCTACGGACTAGCGGGAGTCGAGCAGTTCTTC.

The chain carries TRBV7-9 and TRBJ2-2, with 9 bases that match TRBD1. Unmatched junction bases numbered 4, after V lost 1 base and J lost 1 base. Germline V gene sequence: CDR1 SEHNR, CDR2 FQNEAQ (reference sequence). The CDR3 runs 17 residues. CDR3 sequence: CASSLEGTGWNTGELFF. The DNA for the CDR3 is TGTGCCAGCAGCTTAGAGGGGACAGGGTGGAACACCGGGGAGCTGTTTTTT.

This clone was recorded only once. J is TRBJ2-3 and V is TRBV28; D is perhaps TRBD2 (6 bases). CDR1 is MDHEN and CDR2 is SYDVKM in the germline V gene. The V end lost 5 bases, the J end lost 2 bases, and 23 bases lay between the germline ends. CDR3 length equals 18 residues. CDR3 in DNA: TGTGCCAGCAGTCTCCCGAAAAACAGAGTGGGACTCACAGATACGCAGTATTTT. Translated, it gives CASSLPKNRVGLTDTQYF.

The chain joins TRBV6-5 to TRBJ1-5; weak D call: TRBD1 (6 bases). The V end lost 6 bases, the J end lost 7 bases, and 13 bases lay between the germline ends. The germline CDR1 and CDR2 sequences are MNHEY and SVGAGI. There are 13 residues in the CDR3. CDR3 in amino acids: CASSPTGLQPQHF. DNA for the CDR3: TGTGCCAGCAGCCCGACAGGTTTACAGCCCCAGCATTTT.